This TCR beta chain comes out of a study of blood T cell repertoires in COVID-19. Background on the study: Sites across the United States, Italy and Spain contributed samples from acute and convalescent COVID-19. PBMCs, B-cell-depleted T cells, or T cells provided the cDNA or gDNA that made up the material.

Only in-frame clones appear in the TCRdb table, and some are missing; sequencing was by immunoSEQ multiplex PCR. This table has over 75,000 clones, over 60% appearing once. Trimming pared 5 bases from V and 2 bases from J, leaving 14 bases between. CDR1 and CDR2 from the germline V gene are SGHAT and FQNNGV. The CDR3 has 15 amino acids. The genes are TRBV11-2 and TRBJ2-3, with TRBD2 as a possible D gene (6 bases). Sequencing was done on a sample of peripheral blood. The receptor was isolated from a man over 45 who had recovered from COVID-19. For the CDR3, the DNA is TGTGCCAGCAGCCAAAAAGGCGGGGTCACAGATACGCAGTATTTT. Its protein is CASSQKGGVTDTQYF.